This TCR beta chain was obtained from a study of neurological immune-mediated disorders. This clonotype has at least ten counts. The cDNA was generated by 5'RACE with 10-nucleotide random UMIs. TCRdb processed the 5' RACE reads anew with MiXCR; each CDR3 protein has one entry. The repertoire consists of roughly 100,000 distinct CDR3 sequences, with around 3.3% occurring once and the leading ten covering around 6%. Germline trimming cut 4 bases from V and 9 bases from J; bases unmatched to any gene: 10. The CDR3 spans 15 residues. Germline V CDR1 and CDR2: SGHTA, FQGNSA. The rearrangement joins TRBV7-2 to TRBJ2-1; 9 positions match TRBD2. The sequence came from a woman aged 18-29 years with multiple sclerosis. Specimen: PBMCs. CDR3 loop: CASSSPGREGIEQFF. CDR3 nucleotides: TGTGCCAGCAGCTCGCCTGGGCGGGAGGGAATTGAGCAGTTCTTC.